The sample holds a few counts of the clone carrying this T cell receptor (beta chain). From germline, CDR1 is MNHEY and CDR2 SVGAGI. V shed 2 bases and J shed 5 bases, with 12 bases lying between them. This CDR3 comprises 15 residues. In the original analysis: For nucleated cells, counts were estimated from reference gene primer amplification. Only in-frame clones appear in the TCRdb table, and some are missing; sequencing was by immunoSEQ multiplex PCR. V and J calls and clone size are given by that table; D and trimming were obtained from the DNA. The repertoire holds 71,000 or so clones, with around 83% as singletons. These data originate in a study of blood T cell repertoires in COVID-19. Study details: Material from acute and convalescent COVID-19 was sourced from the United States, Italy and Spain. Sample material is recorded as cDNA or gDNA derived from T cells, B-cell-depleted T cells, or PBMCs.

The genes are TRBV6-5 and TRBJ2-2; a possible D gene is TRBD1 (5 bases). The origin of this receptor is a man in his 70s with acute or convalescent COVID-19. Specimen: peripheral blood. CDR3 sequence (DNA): TGTGCCAGCAGTTACAGGGAAGGGGTAACCGGGGAGCTGTTTTTT. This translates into CASSYREGVTGELFF.